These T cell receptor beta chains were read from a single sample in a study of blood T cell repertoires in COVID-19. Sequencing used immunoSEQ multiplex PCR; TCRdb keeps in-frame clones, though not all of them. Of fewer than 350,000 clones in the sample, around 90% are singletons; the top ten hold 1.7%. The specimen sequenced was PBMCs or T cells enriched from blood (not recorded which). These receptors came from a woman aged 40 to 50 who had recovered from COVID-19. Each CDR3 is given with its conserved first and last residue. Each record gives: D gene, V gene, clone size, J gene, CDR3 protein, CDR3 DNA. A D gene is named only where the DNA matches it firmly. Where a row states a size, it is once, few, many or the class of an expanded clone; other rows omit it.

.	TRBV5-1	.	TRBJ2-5	CASSLDRPRETQYF	TGCGCCAGCAGTCTAGACAGGCCAAGGGAGACCCAGTACTTC
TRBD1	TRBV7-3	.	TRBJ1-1	CASSLGGGSLNTEAFF	TGTGCCAGCAGCTTAGGAGGGGGCTCATTGAACACTGAAGCTTTCTTT
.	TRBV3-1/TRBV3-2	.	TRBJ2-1	CASSQASEQFF	TGTGCCAGCAGCCAAGCCAGTGAGCAGTTCTTC
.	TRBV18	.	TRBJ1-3	CASSHPRVESSGNTIYF	TGTGCCAGCTCACACCCCCGGGTAGAGAGCTCTGGAAACACCATATATTTT
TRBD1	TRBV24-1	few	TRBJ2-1	CATRGQADNEQFF	TGTGCCACCAGGGGACAGGCTGACAATGAGCAGTTCTTC
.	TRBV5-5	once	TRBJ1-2	CASSFPTGYTF	TGTGCCAGCAGCTTCCCTACTGGCTACACCTTC
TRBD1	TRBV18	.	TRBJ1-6	CASSPQIGDSRSPLHF	TGTGCCAGCTCACCACAGATAGGGGACAGTAGGTCACCCCTCCACTTT
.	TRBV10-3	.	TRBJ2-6	CAISKTGGTGANVLTF	TGTGCCATCAGTAAGACAGGAGGCACTGGGGCCAACGTCCTGACTTTC
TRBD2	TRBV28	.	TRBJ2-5	CASSGTSQETQYF	TGTGCCAGCAGCGGGACTAGTCAAGAGACCCAGTACTTC
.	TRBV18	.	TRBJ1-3	CASSPDRGGSGNTIYF	TGTGCCAGCTCACCAGACCGCGGGGGATCTGGAAACACCATATATTTT
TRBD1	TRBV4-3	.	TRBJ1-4	CASSPQPPGTGGQKLFF	TGCGCCAGCAGCCCCCAGCCCCCCGGGACAGGGGGCCAAAAACTGTTTTTT
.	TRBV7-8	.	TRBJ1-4	CASSAPPRVGNEKLFF	TGTGCCAGCAGCGCCCCCCCCAGGGTTGGGAATGAAAAACTGTTTTTT
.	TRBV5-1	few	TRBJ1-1	CASSSTANTEAFF	TGCGCCAGCAGCTCGACAGCGAACACTGAAGCTTTCTTT
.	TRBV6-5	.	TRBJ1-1	CASSYQGQTNTEAFF	TGTGCCAGCAGTTACCAAGGACAGACTAACACTGAAGCTTTCTTT
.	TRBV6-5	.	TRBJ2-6	CASSYSPGRAANVLTF	TGTGCCAGCAGTTACTCCCCGGGAAGGGCGGCCAACGTCCTGACTTTC